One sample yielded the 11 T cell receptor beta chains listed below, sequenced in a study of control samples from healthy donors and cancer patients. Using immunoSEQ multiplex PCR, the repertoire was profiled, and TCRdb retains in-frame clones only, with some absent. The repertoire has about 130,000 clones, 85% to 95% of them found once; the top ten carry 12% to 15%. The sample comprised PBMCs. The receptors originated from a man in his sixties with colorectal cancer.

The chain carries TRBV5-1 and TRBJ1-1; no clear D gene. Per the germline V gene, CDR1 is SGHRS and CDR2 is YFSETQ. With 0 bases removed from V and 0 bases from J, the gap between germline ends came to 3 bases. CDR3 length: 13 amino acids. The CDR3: CASSLAVNTEAFF. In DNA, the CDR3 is TGCGCCAGCAGCTTGGCCGTGAACACTGAAGCTTTCTTT.

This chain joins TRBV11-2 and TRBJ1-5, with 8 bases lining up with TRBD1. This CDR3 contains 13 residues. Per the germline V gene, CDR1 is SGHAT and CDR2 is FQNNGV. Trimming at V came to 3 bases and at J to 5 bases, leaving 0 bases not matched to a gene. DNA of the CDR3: TGTGCCAGCAGCTTGACAGGGGATCAGCCCCAGCATTTT. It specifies CASSLTGDQPQHF.

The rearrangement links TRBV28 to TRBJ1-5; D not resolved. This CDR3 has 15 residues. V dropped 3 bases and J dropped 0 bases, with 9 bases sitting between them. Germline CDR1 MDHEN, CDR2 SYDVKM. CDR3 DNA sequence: TGTGCCAGCAGTTTGGGGAGGGCTAGCAATCAGCCCCAGCATTTT. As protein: CASSLGRASNQPQHF.

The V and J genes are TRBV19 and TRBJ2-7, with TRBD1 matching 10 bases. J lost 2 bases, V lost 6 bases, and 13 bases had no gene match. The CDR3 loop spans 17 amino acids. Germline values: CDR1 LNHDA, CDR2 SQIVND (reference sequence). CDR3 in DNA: TGTGCCAGTAGCCCGACCGGGACAGGGGTAAAGGCCTACGAGCAGTACTTC. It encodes CASSPTGTGVKAYEQYF.

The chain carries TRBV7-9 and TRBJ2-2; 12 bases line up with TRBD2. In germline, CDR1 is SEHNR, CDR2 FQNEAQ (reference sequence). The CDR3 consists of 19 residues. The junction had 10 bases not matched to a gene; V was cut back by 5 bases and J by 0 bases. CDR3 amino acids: CASSPTSGGTNANTGELFF. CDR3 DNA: TGTGCCAGCAGCCCTACTAGCGGGGGGACAAACGCGAACACCGGGGAGCTGTTTTTT.

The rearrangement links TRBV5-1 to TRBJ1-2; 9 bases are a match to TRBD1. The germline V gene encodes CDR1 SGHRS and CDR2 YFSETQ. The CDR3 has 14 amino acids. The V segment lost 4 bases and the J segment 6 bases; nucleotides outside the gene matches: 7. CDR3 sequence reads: CASSPGGQGHGYTF. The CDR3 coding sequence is TGCGCCAGCAGCCCAGGGGGACAGGGACATGGCTACACCTTC.

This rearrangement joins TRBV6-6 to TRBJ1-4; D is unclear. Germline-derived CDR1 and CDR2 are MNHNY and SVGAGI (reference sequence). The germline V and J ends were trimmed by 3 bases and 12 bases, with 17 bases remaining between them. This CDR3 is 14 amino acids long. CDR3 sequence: CASSYSAGVGELFF. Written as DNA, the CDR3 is TGTGCCAGCAGTTATAGTGCCGGCGTCGGGGAACTGTTTTTT.

CDR3 region: CASSQDTPKLFF. As DNA, the CDR3 is TGTGCCAGCAGCCAAGATACACCGAAACTGTTTTTT. This chain joins TRBV3-1 (or the pseudogene TRBV3-2) and TRBJ1-4, with unresolved D. Per germline, CDR1 LGHDT and CDR2 YNNKEL (reference sequence). The V end lost 0 bases, the J end lost 11 bases, and 7 bases lay between the germline ends. CDR3 length: 12 residues.

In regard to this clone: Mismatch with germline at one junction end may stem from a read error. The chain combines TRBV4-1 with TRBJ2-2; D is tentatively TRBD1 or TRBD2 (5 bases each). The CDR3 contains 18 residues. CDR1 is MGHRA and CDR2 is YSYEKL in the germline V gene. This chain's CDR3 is CARSRRVRGRANTGELFF. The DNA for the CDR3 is TGCGCCCGCAGCCGAAGAGTACGGGGCAGGGCGAACACCGGGGAGCTGTTTTTT.

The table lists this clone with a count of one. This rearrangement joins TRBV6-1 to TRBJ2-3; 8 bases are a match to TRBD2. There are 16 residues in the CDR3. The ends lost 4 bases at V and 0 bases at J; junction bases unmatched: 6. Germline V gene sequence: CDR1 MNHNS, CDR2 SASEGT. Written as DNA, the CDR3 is TGTGCCAGCAGTGGGCATAGCGGGGCTAGCACAGATACGCAGTATTTT. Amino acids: CASSGHSGASTDTQYF.

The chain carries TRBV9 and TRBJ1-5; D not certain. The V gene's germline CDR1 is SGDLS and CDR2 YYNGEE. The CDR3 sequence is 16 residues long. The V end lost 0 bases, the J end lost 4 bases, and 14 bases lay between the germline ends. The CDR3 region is CASSVGGATGNQPQHF. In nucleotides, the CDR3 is TGTGCCAGCAGCGTAGGAGGTGCGACCGGGAATCAGCCCCAGCATTTT.